Listed below are T cell receptor beta chains from one sample, sequenced in a study of blood T cell repertoires in COVID-19. Clones were sequenced by immunoSEQ multiplex PCR, and TCRdb holds only the in-frame ones, with some missing. The sample lists 170,000 or so clones, about 87% occurring once. The sample consisted of peripheral blood. Receptors originate from a woman aged 18-29 years who had recovered from COVID-19. Both conserved end residues are part of each CDR3.

>TRBJ2-1|TRBV6-2/TRBV6-3
CASSYTPGLAGPNEQFF
>TRBJ2-3|TRBV13
CASSSSGGADTQYF
>TRBJ2-1|TRBV11-2
CASSNYGAGGLPHEQFF
>TRBJ2-5|TRBV9
CASSAPSKETQYF
>TRBJ1-1|TRBV7-3
CASSLTMGSEAFF
>TRBJ2-7|TRBV14
CASSPTRDRGVEQYF
>TRBJ2-6|TRBV18
CASSPRTGLSGANVLTF
>TRBJ1-2|TRBV27
CASSSGEPLGYTF
>TRBJ2-1|TRBV27
CASETFGEQFF
>TRBJ2-3|TRBV27
CASSLIAGLYTDTQYF
>TRBJ2-1|TRBV3-1/TRBV3-2
CASSQGPIREFF
>TRBJ2-3|TRBV5-4
CASSFWGTGETFSTDTQYF
>TRBJ1-6|TRBV4-2
CASSKRANYNSPLHF
>TRBJ2-3|TRBV15
CATSRASGTDTQYF
>TRBJ2-5|TRBV11-3
CASSLVAGETQYF